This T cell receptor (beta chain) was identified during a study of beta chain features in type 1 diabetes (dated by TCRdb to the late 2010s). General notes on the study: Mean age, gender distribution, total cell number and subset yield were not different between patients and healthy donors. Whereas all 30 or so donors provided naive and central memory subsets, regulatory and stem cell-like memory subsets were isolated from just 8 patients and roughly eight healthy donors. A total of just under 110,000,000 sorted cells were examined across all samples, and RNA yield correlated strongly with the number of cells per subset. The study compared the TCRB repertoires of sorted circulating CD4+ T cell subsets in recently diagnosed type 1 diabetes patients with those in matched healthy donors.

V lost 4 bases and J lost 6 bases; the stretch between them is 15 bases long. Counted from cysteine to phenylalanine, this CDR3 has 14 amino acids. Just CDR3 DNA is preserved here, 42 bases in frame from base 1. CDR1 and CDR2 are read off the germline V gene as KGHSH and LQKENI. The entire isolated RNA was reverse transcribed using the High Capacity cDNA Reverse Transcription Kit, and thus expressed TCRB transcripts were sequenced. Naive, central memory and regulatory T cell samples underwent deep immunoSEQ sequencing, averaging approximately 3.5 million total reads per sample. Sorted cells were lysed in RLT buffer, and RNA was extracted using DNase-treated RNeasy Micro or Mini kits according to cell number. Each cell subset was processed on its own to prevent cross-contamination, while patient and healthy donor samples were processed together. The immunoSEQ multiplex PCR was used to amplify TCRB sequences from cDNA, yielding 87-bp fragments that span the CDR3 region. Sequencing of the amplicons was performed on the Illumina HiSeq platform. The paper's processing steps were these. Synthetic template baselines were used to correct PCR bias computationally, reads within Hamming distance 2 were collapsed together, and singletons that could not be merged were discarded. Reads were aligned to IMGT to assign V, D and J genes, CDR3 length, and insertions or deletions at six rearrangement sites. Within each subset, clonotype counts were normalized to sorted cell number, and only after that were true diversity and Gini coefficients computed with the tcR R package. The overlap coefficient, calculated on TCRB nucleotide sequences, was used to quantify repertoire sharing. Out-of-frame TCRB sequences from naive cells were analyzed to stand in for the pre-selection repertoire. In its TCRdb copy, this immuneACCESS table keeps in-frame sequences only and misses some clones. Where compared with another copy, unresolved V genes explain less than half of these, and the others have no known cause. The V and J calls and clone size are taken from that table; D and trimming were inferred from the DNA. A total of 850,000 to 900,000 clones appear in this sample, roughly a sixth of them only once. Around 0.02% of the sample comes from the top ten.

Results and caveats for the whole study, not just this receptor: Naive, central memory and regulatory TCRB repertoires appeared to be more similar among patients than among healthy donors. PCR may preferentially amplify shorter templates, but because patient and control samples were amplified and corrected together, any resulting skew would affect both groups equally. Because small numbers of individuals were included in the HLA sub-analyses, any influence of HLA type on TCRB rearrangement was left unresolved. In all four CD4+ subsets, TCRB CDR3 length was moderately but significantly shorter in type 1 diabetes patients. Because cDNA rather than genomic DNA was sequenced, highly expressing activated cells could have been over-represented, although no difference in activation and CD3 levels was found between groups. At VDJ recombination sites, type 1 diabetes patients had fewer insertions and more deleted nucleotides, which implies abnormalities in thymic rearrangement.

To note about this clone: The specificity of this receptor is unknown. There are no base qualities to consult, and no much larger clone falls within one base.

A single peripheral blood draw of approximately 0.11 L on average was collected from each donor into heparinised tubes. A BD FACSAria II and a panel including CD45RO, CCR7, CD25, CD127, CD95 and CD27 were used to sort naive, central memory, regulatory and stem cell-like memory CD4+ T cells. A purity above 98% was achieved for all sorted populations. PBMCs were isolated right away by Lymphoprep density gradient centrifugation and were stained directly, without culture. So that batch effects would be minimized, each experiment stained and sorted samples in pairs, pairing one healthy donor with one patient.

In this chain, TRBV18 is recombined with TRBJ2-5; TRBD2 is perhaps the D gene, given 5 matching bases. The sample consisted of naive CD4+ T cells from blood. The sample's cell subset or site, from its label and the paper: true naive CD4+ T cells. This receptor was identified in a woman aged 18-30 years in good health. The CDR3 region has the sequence CASSLMDSVKTQYF. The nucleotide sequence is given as TGTGCCAGCTCACTTATGGACTCGGTAAAGACCCAGTACTTC.